These T cell receptor beta chains were read from a single sample in a study of CD8+CD57+ T cells in acquired aplastic anemia. TCRdb itself ran the reads through MiXCR, one entry per CDR3 protein. Altogether more than 150,000 distinct CDR3 sequences are present, approximately 51% being singletons, with the ten largest covering 3.2%. Sequencing input: sorted CD4+, CD8+, or CD8+CD57+ T cells (not recorded which) from PBMCs. The source is a human donor with aplastic anemia. Each CDR3 is given with its conserved first and last residue. The D gene is left open where the match is weak. Clone size, where shown, is once, few, many, or a class for clones that have expanded.

many	16	TRBJ2-5	TRBV19	TRBD2	TGTGCCAGTAGTATAGTGCTAGCGGGAACCGGCGAGACCCAGTACTTC	CASSIVLAGTGETQYF
.	12	TRBJ1-2	TRBV5-1	.	TGCGCCAGCAGCGTACGGGGACTCGGGCGCACCTTC	CASSVRGLGRTF
.	13	TRBJ1-3	TRBV15	TRBD1	TGTGCCACCAGCGGACAGGGGGCGCACACCATATATTTT	CATSGQGAHTIYF
.	17	TRBJ2-3	TRBV20-1	.	TGCAGTGCTAGAGATCGAAAGGGTTGGGGGAATGTAGATACGCAGTATTTT	CSARDRKGWGNVDTQYF
many	19	TRBJ1-1	TRBV2	TRBD1	TGTGCCAGCAGTGAAAGATCCCCGCTGGGACAGGGGTGGAACACTGAAGCTTTCTTT	CASSERSPLGQGWNTEAFF
.	11	TRBJ2-5	TRBV19	TRBD1	TGTGCCAGTAGGACCAGGGGGATCCAGTACTTC	CASRTRGIQYF
few	12	TRBJ1-5	TRBV9	.	TGTGCCAGCAGCAACCAGGGTCAGCCCCAGCATTTT	CASSNQGQPQHF
many	15	TRBJ1-1	TRBV14	.	TGTGCCAGCAGCCAACTAAGTTCCTGGGGGACTGAAGCTTTCTTT	CASSQLSSWGTEAFF
many	14	TRBJ1-2	TRBV9	.	TGTGCCAGCAGCGTTGGGTCCTTACCGAGTGGCTACACCTTC	CASSVGSLPSGYTF
.	13	TRBJ1-1	TRBV2	.	TGTGCCAGCAGTGCGGACGGGAACACTGAAGCTCTCTTT	CASSADGNTEALF
.	14	TRBJ2-1	TRBV11-2	.	TGTGCCAGCAGCCCTGGGAACAGATACAATGAGCAGTTCTTC	CASSPGNRYNEQFF
many	13	TRBJ1-3	TRBV6-1	.	TGTGCCAGCAGTGAAGCACCTGGAAACACCATATATTTT	CASSEAPGNTIYF
.	17	TRBJ2-1	TRBV11-2	TRBD2	TGTGCCAGCAGCTTCGGGAGACTAGCGGGGGGGCTGAATGAGCAGTTCTTC	CASSFGRLAGGLNEQFF